This TCR beta chain was identified during a study of blood T cell repertoires in COVID-19. Study-level background: Some COVID-19 samples were acute and others convalescent; all came from the United States, Italy and Spain. In each case, the material was cDNA or gDNA derived from T cells, B-cell-depleted T cells, or PBMCs.

Everyone who took part was about 18 to 90 years old, and they came from 20 to 25 US areas. Trimming took 4 bases from V and 8 from J; bases not matched to a gene: 14. This CDR3 has 16 residues. Germline CDR1 reads SGHNT; CDR2 reads YYREEE (reference sequence). This clone was picked up a small number of times. Per the authors' pipeline: Scientists estimated how many nucleated cells there were by amplifying reference gene primers. Profiled with immunoSEQ multiplex PCR; TCRdb holds only in-frame clones, not every one. The V and J calls and the clone size are those of that table, but D and trimming were determined from the DNA. This table has more than 250,000 clones, 87% appearing once.

The clonotype was recovered from a woman in her 30s who had recovered from COVID-19. The chain is built from TRBV5-4 and TRBJ2-2, with 7 positions matching TRBD2. Source material: PBMCs or T cells enriched from blood (not recorded which). The chain's CDR3 is CASSPVTGGNPGELFF. CDR3 nucleotide sequence: TGTGCCAGCAGCCCCGTGACCGGGGGGAACCCGGGGGAGCTGTTTTTT.